The T cell receptor beta chain described here comes from a study of T cells in Graves' hyperthyroidism and ophthalmopathy. The study, taken as a whole, reports: Through a model of 13 V-J features, ophthalmopathy was separated from stable hyperthyroidism.

With respect to this clonotype: Its antigen is not identified.

Between the trimmed V and J ends, which lost 11 bases and 4 bases, there was a span of 10 bases. The CDR3 has 11 amino acids. The germline V gene has CDR1 KGHDR and CDR2 SFDVKD. TCR beta CDR3 region amplification was performed from RNA transcripts. First-round RT-PCR targeting the TCR CDR3 was performed with the HTBI primer set. TCRdb re-analysed the multiplex PCR reads in MiXCR, keeping a single row per CDR3 protein. The sample lists hundreds of thousands of distinct CDR3 sequences, roughly 50% seen once, with 8% to 8.5% in the top ten. Orbital computed tomography, thyroid ultrasound, serum thyroxine and TRAb, and clinical symptoms together informed the diagnoses.

Sequences were obtained from peripheral blood or thyroid tissue (not recorded which). This sequence joins TRBV24-1 and TRBJ1-2; D remains ambiguous. The source is a woman aged 18-30 years with Graves' hyperthyroidism. CDR3 coding DNA: TGTGCCAATCGGCGGGCCTATGGCTACACCTTC. It specifies CANRRAYGYTF.